This entry describes one TCR beta chain. The source of the sample is a study of control samples from healthy donors and cancer patients. The method was immunoSEQ multiplex PCR; TCRdb's version includes in-frame clones alone and lacks a portion of them. Altogether more than 45,000 clones are present, roughly 90% being singletons, with the ten largest covering approximately 0.95%. The V segment lost 1 base and the J segment 4 bases; nucleotides outside the gene matches: 3. Germline-derived CDR1 and CDR2 are KGHSH and LQKENI. The CDR3 consists of 16 residues. The chain is built from TRBV18 and TRBJ2-2, with TRBD1 identical over 10 bases. The sample was PBMCs. The clonotype was recovered from a man aged 25-45 years with colorectal cancer. The DNA of the CDR3 is TGTGCCAGCTCACCACGGCGACAGGGGGCCACCGGGGAGCTGTTTTTT. Its protein product is CASSPRRQGATGELFF.